The clone carrying this T cell receptor beta chain was seen more than once but under ten times. What it binds is not known. This CDR3 is also generated by other DNA sequences in the sample. Looked up from germline, CDR1 is ENHRY and CDR2 is SYGVKD. With 4 bases removed from V and 4 bases from J, the gap between germline ends came to 7 bases. This CDR3 has 12 amino acids. This sample was included in a study of CD8+ T cells in alopecia areata. Overall study findings and caveats: More clonal than normal scalp was lesional scalp, particularly alopecia totalis/universalis. Sharing of TCRs across patients appeared less clear than in mice, possibly for HLA-related reasons. Sequences from scalp samples also cover resident alphabeta T cells of normal skin.

Investigators isolated RNA and reverse transcribed it into cDNA to act as the sequencing template. Using immunoSEQ multiplex PCR, the repertoire was profiled, and TCRdb retains in-frame clones only, with some absent. Here the sample spans around 150,000 clones, about 54% being singletons. The sorting of PBMCs gave CD4+ and CD8+ T cells. This sequence originates from a human donor in good health. V gene TRBV10-3 combines with J gene TRBJ2-5, with TRBD1 as a possible D gene (5 bases). The sample taken for sequencing was CD4+ T cells sorted from blood. CDR3 amino acids: CAISGGAETQYF. CDR3 in DNA: TGTGCCATCAGTGGGGGCGCAGAGACCCAGTACTTC.